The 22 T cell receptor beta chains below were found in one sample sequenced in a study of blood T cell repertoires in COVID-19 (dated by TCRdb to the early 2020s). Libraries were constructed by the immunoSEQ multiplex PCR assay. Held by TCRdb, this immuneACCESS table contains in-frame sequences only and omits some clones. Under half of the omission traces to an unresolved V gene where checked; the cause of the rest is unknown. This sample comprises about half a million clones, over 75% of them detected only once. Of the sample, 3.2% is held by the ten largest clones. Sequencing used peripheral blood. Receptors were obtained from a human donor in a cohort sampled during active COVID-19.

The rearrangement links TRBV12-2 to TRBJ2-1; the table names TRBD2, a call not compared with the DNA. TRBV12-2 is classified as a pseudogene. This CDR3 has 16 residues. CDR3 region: CASRLGTGSLYNEQFF. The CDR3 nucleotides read TGTGCAAGTCGCTTAGGGACTGGTTCCCTCTACAATGAGCAGTTCTTC.

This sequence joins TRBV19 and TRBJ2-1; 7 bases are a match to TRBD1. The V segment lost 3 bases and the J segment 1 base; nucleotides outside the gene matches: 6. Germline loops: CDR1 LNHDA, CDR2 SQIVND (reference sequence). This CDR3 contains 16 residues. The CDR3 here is CASSIFWTGSYNEQFF. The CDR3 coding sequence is TGTGCCAGTAGTATTTTTTGGACAGGATCCTACAATGAGCAGTTCTTC.

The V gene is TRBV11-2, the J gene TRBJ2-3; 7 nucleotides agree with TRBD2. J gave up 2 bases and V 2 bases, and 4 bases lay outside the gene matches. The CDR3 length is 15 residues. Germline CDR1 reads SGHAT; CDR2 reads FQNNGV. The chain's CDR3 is CASSLWREHTDTQYF. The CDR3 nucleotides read TGTGCCAGCAGCTTATGGCGGGAGCACACAGATACGCAGTATTTT.

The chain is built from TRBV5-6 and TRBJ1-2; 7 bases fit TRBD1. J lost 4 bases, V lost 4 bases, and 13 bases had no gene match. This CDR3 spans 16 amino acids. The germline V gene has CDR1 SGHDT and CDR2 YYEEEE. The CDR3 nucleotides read TGTGCCAGCAGCCATATAACCGGGACAGAGATCTATGGCTACACCTTC. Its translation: CASSHITGTEIYGYTF.

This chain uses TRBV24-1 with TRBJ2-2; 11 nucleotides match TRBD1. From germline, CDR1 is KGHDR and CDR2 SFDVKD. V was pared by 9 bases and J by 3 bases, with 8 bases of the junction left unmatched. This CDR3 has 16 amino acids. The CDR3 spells CATDQGQGEYTGELFF. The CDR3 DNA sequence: TGTGCCACCGATCAGGGACAGGGGGAGTACACCGGGGAGCTGTTTTTT.

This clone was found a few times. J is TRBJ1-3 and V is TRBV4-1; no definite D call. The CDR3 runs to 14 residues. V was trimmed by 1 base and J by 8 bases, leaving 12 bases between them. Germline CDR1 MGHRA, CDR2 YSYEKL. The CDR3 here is CASSQARGLDTIYF. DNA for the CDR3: TGCGCCAGCAGCCAAGCCCGGGGTTTGGACACCATATATTTT.

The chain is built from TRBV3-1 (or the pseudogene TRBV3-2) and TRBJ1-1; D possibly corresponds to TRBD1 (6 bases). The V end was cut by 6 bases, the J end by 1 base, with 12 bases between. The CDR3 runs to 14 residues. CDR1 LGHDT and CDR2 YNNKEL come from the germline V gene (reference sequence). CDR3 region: CASSPRGTNTEAFF. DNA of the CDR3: TGTGCCAGCAGTCCGAGGGGGACGAACACTGAAGCTTTCTTT.

CDR3 region: CASSRTGGDNEQFF. CDR3 nucleotides: TGTGCCAGCAGCCGGACAGGGGGTGACAATGAGCAGTTCTTC. The gene calls are TRBV7-2 and TRBJ2-1, with 10 positions matching TRBD1. The CDR3 loop spans 14 amino acids. Germline V CDR1 and CDR2: SGHTA, FQGNSA. The J segment lost 5 bases and the V segment lost 5 bases, leaving 3 bases of the junction unmatched.

Here the CDR3 DNA reads TGTGCCAGCAGCGTAGGAGCGGGTGAATACTACAATGAGCAGTTCTTC. Its protein is CASSVGAGEYYNEQFF. The chain links TRBV9 to TRBJ2-1, with a weak D call TRBD2 (6 bases). This CDR3 is 16 amino acids long. Germline V gene lookup returns CDR1 SGDLS and CDR2 YYNGEE. The V end was cut by 0 bases, the J end by 3 bases, with 13 bases between.

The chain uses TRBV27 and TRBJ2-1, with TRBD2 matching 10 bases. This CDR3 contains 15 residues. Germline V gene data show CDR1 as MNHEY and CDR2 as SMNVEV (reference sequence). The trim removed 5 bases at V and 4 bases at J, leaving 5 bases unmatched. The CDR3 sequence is CASSPLAGAYNEQFF. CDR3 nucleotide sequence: TGTGCCAGCAGTCCTCTAGCGGGAGCGTACAATGAGCAGTTCTTC.

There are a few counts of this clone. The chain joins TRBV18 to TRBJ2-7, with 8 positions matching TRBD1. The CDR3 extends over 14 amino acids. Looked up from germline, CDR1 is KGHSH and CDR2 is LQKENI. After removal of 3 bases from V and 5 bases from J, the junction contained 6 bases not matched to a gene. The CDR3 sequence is CASSPRTGTDEQYF. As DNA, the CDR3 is TGTGCCAGCTCACCGAGGACAGGGACAGACGAGCAGTACTTC.

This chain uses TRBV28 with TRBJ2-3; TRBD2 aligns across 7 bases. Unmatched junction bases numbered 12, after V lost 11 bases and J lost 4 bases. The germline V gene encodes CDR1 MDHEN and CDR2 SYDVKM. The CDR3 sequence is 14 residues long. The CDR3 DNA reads TGTGCCCACCAAAAAGCGGGATTCTCAGATACGCAGTATTTT. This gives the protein CAHQKAGFSDTQYF.

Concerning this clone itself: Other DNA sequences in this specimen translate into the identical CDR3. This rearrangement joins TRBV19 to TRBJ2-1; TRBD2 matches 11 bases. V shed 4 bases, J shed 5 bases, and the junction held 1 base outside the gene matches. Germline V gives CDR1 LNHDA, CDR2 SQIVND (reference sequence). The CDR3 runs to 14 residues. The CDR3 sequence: CASSRLAGNNEQFF. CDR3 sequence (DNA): TGTGCCAGTAGTAGACTAGCGGGAAACAATGAGCAGTTCTTC.

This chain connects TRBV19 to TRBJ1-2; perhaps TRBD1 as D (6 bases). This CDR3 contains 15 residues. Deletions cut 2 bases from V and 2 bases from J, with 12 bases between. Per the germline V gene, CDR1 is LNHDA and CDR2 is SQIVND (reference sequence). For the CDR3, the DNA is TGTGCCAGTAGTATAAAGGGGGGGCAGAACTATGGCTACACCTTC. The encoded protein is CASSIKGGQNYGYTF.

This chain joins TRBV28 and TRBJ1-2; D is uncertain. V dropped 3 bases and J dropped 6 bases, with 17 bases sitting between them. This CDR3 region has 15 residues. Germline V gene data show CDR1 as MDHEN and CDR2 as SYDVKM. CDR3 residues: CASSLREPLRDGYTF. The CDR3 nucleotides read TGTGCCAGCAGTTTGCGGGAGCCTCTACGGGATGGCTACACCTTC.

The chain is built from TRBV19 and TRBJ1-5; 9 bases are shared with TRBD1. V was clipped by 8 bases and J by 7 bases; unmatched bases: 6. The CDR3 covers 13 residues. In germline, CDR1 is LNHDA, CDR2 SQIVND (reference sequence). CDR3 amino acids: CASSQGARQPQHF. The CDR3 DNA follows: TGTGCCAGTTCACAGGGGGCGCGACAGCCCCAGCATTTT.

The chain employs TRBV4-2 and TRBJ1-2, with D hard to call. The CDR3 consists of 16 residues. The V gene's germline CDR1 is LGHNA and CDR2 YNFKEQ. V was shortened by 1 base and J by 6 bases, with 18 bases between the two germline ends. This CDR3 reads CASSQVGGVAKHGYTF. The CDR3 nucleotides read TGTGCCAGCAGCCAAGTGGGCGGGGTGGCAAAACATGGCTACACCTTC.

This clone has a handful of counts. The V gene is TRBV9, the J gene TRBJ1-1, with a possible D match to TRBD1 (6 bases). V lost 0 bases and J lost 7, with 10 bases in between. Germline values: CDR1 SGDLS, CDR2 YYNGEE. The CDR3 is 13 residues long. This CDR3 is CASSVGTAHEAFF. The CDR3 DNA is TGTGCCAGCAGCGTAGGGACAGCGCATGAAGCTTTCTTT.

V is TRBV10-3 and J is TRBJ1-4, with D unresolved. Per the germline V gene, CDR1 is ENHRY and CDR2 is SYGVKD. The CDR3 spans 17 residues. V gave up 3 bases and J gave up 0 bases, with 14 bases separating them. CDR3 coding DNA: TGTGCCATCAGTGACTTCCTCGCACTCCCAACTAATGAAAAACTGTTTTTT. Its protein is CAISDFLALPTNEKLFF.

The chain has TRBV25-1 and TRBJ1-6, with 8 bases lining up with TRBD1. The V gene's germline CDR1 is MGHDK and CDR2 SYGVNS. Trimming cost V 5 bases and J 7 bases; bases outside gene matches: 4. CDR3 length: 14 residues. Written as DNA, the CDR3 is TGTGCCAGCAGTAGACAGGGGCAAAATTCACCCCTCCACTTT. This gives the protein CASSRQGQNSPLHF. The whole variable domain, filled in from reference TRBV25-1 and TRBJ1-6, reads EADIYQTPRYLVIGTGKKITLECSQTMGHDKMYWYQQDPGMELHLIHYSYGVNSTEKGDLSSESTVSRIRTEHFPLTLESARPSHTSQYLCASSRQGQNSPLHFGNGTRLTVT.

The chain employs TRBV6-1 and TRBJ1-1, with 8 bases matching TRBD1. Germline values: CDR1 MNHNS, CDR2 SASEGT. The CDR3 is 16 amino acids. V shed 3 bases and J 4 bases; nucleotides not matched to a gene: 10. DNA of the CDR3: TGTGCCAGCAGTGATGAAAGCAGGGGGCCGGGCACTGAAGCTTTCTTT. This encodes CASSDESRGPGTEAFF.

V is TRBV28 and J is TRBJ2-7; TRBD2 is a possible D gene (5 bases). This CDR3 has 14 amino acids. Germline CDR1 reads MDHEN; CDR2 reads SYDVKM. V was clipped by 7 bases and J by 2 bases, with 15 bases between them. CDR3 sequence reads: CASTPGEIPYEQYF. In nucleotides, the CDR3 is TGTGCCAGCACCCCCGGGGAGATACCCTACGAGCAGTACTTC.